The clone carrying this T cell receptor beta chain was detected ten times or more. Its antigen is not known. It was patients with CD8+CD57+ cell expansion by flow cytometry who were chosen for sequencing. All patients were therapy-naive when blood was sampled. V lost 4 bases to trimming and J lost 8 bases, with 14 bases between them. Germline CDR1 and CDR2: SEHNR and FQNEAQ (reference sequence). The CDR3 has 13 amino acids. The data derive from a study of CD8+CD57+ T cells in acquired aplastic anemia. Whole-study results and caveats: Comparison of patients with controls identified 25 to 35 shared CD8+ CDR3 sequences.

Profiles of TCR beta VDJ and CDR3 were generated from a genomic DNA template. TCRdb re-called the reads through MiXCR, storing one row per CDR3 protein. The table includes 310,000 or so distinct CDR3 sequences, roughly 53% detected once. The chain is built from TRBV7-9 and TRBJ1-2, with D possibly TRBD1 on 5 matching bases. The receptor's source is a human donor with aplastic anemia. Material for sequencing was sorted CD4+, CD8+, or CD8+CD57+ T cells (not recorded which) from PBMCs. The CDR3 region has the DNA TGTGCCAGCAGCTCTGGGGGAGGAAGAGGCTACACCTTC. This translates into CASSSGGGRGYTF.